These T cell receptor beta chains were read from a single sample in a study of blood T cell repertoires in COVID-19. Sequencing was performed with immunoSEQ multiplex PCR; in TCRdb, only in-frame clones are kept and a portion is missing. The top ten clones hold around 40% of a sample with roughly 43,000 clones, under 85% of them seen once. The sample taken for sequencing was peripheral blood. All receptors come from a woman over 75 with acute or convalescent COVID-19. The CDR3 runs from the conserved cysteine through the conserved F or W. D genes are given only for firm matches. The size entry is marked missing in some rows and otherwise reads once, few, many or a size class.

clone size	J gene	V gene	D gene	CDR3 DNA	CDR3 protein
-	TRBJ2-5	TRBV21-1	-	TGTGCCAGCAGCAAAAAAACCCTCCCGCTAGCGGGGGGGCTTGAGACCCAGTACTTC	CASSKKTLPLAGGLETQYF
-	TRBJ1-1	TRBV5-1	-	TGCGCCAGCAGCTCTCAGGGAAGGGTAGAAGCTTTCTTT	CASSSQGRVEAFF
few	TRBJ2-1	TRBV20-1	-	TGCAGTGCTAGTAGAATGAGCTCCTACAATGAGCAGTTCTTC	CSASRMSSYNEQFF
once	TRBJ1-5	TRBV4-1	-	TGCGCCAGCAGCCAAGACAGGGGTAATCAGCCCCAGCATTTT	CASSQDRGNQPQHF
-	TRBJ2-7	TRBV2	TRBD1	TGTGCCAGCAGTCCAACAGGGGTTGGCGAGCAGTACTTC	CASSPTGVGEQYF
few	TRBJ1-2	TRBV4-3	TRBD1	TGCGCCAGCAGCCAAGACACAGGGGCTCCGAGAGGCTACACCTTC	CASSQDTGAPRGYTF
-	TRBJ1-2	TRBV6-5	-	TGTGCCAGCAGTTACTCGATAGCGGGGGAGCAAGGCTACACCTTC	CASSYSIAGEQGYTF
-	TRBJ2-1	TRBV7-2	TRBD2	TGTGCCAGCAGCTTAGGCAGCGGGGGGGCGTTGGATGAGCAGTTCTTC	CASSLGSGGALDEQFF
-	TRBJ1-1	TRBV29-1	-	-	CSVGQGSFF
-	TRBJ1-1	TRBV5-4	TRBD1	TGTGCCAGCAGCTCCAGGACAGGGCCCACTGAAGCTTTCTTT	CASSSRTGPTEAFF
-	TRBJ2-2	TRBV29-1	TRBD1	TGCAGCGTAGGACAGGGCGGGGAGCTGTTTTTT	CSVGQGGELFF
-	TRBJ2-3	TRBV19	TRBD2	TGTGCCAGTAGAACTAGCGGGGGAGGCACAGATACGCAGTATTTT	CASRTSGGGTDTQYF
once	TRBJ1-5	TRBV6-5	-	TGTGCCAGCAGTTATACAGAGGGTCAGCCCCAGCATTTT	CASSYTEGQPQHF
-	TRBJ2-2	TRBV5-4	-	TGTGCCAGCAGCCTGCCCGGGACACGGGCTACCGGGGAGCTGTTTTTT	CASSLPGTRATGELFF
-	TRBJ2-7	TRBV18	-	TGTGCCAGCTCACCAGACGGGTACGAGCAGTACTTC	CASSPDGYEQYF
-	TRBJ1-2	TRBV28	TRBD1	TGTGCCATCGCGAGTGGACAGGCCACCTATGGCTACACCTTC	CAIASGQATYGYTF
-	TRBJ2-5	TRBV19	-	TGTGCCACCAGCGCTGGGTCCCAAGAGACCCAGTACTTC	CATSAGSQETQYF
-	TRBJ1-5	TRBV20-1	TRBD1	TGCAGTGCTAGTCGGGGCGGGACAGGGAGCAATCAGCCCCAGCATTTT	CSASRGGTGSNQPQHF
-	TRBJ2-1	TRBV19	TRBD1	TGTGCCAGTAGACTACAGGGGGGTGAGCAGTTCTTC	CASRLQGGEQFF
-	TRBJ2-1	TRBV12-3/TRBV12-4	TRBD1	TGTGCCAGCAGTTCGGACAGGGAAAATGAGCAGTTCTTC	CASSSDRENEQFF
-	TRBJ2-3	TRBV11-2	-	TGTGCCAGCAGCTTCCGGGTATCTGATACGCAGTATTTT	CASSFRVSDTQYF
-	TRBJ1-6	TRBV10-3	TRBD1	TGTGCCAGCACCACAGGGGGCCCGGATTCACCCCTCCACTTT	CASTTGGPDSPLHF
-	TRBJ2-5	TRBV11-2	-	TGTGCCAGCAGCAAAAGTAGCGAGAGGAGGGTAGGAGAGACCCAGTACTTC	CASSKSSERRVGETQYF
-	TRBJ2-7	TRBV7-9	TRBD1	TGTGCCAGCAGCTTAGCGCGTAAAGGACAGGGGTCCTACGAGCAGTACTTC	CASSLARKGQGSYEQYF
-	TRBJ1-1	TRBV6-5	TRBD1	TGTGCCAGCGGAGGGACAGGGGGGGACACTGAAGCTTTCTTT	CASGGTGGDTEAFF
-	TRBJ2-7	TRBV5-1	TRBD2	TGCGCCAGCAACCCGACTAGCGGGGGAGACGAGCAGTACTTC	CASNPTSGGDEQYF
-	TRBJ2-2	TRBV7-9	-	TGTGCCAGCAGCTTAGTAGTCGGGGAGCTGTTTTTT	CASSLVVGELFF
-	TRBJ2-5	TRBV27	TRBD2	TGTGCCAGCAGTAGGGGTGGCGGGGGGGAAGAAGAGACCCAGTACTTC	CASSRGGGGEEETQYF
-	TRBJ1-5	TRBV7-2	-	TGTGCCAGCAGCTTCGGGGAAAGGCAGCCCCAGCATTTT	CASSFGERQPQHF
-	TRBJ2-5	TRBV7-2	TRBD2	TGTGCCAGCAGCGTCAGCGGGAAAGAGACCCAGTACTTC	CASSVSGKETQYF
-	TRBJ2-6	TRBV3-1/TRBV3-2	-	TGTGCCAGCAGCCAACCACCAGGGACTGGGGCCAACGTCCTGACTTTC	CASSQPPGTGANVLTF
-	TRBJ1-3	TRBV7-2	-	TGTGCCAGCAGCTTATTTATCTCACGCGGCAGCTCTGGAAACACCATATATTTT	CASSLFISRGSSGNTIYF
-	TRBJ2-5	TRBV19	TRBD2	TGTGCCAGTAACGTTCCGGGGGGGCCCCAAGAGACCCAGTACTTC	CASNVPGGPQETQYF
-	TRBJ2-7	TRBV10-3	-	TGTGCCATCAGTGATGAGGCGTACGAGCAGTACTTC	CAISDEAYEQYF
-	TRBJ2-7	TRBV4-1	-	TGCGCCAGCAGCCAAGGACTTTCCTACGAGCAGTACTTC	CASSQGLSYEQYF
-	TRBJ1-2	TRBV11-2	-	TGTGCCAGCAGCGCATCCCATAGTAATTATGGCTACACCTTC	CASSASHSNYGYTF
-	TRBJ1-1	TRBV4-3	-	TGCGCCAGCAGCCAGGCGACAGGTTTAGACCTGAACACTGAAGCTTTCTTT	CASSQATGLDLNTEAFF
few	TRBJ2-5	TRBV4-1	TRBD2	TGCGCCAGCAGCCAAGGGAGGGTAGCGGGGGGCATCAAAGAGACCCAGTACTTC	CASSQGRVAGGIKETQYF
-	TRBJ1-1	TRBV6-6	-	TGTGCCAGCAGTTCGGAGGGGAGCACTGAAGCTTTCTTT	CASSSEGSTEAFF
few	TRBJ1-1	TRBV7-2	-	TGTGCCAGCAGCGCTGGGCGGGTGAACACTGAAGCTTTCTTT	CASSAGRVNTEAFF
-	TRBJ1-2	TRBV25-1	-	TGTGCCAGCGGAGACAGGAACTATGGCTACACCTTC	CASGDRNYGYTF
-	TRBJ2-1	TRBV11-2	TRBD2	TGTGCCAGCAGCTTAGCGGGGGGGCTGGATGAGCAGTTCTTC	CASSLAGGLDEQFF
-	TRBJ1-2	TRBV6-1	-	TGTGCCAGCAGTGAAGGTGCTATCCCTGGCTACACCTTC	CASSEGAIPGYTF
few	TRBJ1-1	TRBV18	-	TGTGCCAGCTCGCCAAACCTTCAGGGGATTGGGACTGAAGCTTTCTTT	CASSPNLQGIGTEAFF
-	TRBJ2-1	TRBV7-3	TRBD2	TGTGCCAGCAGCTCCGTGAGCGGGGGGGAGTACAATGAGCAGTTCTTC	CASSSVSGGEYNEQFF